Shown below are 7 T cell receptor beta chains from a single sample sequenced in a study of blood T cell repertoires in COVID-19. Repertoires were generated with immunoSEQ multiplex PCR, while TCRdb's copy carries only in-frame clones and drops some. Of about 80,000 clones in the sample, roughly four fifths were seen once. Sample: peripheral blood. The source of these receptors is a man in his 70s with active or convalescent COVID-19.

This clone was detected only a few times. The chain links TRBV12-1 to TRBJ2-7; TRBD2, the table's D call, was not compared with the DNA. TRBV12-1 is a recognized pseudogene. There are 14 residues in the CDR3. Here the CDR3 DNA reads TGTGCCATCTTTGAAGTAAGCGGACTTTACGAGCAGTACTTC. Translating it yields CAIFEVSGLYEQYF.

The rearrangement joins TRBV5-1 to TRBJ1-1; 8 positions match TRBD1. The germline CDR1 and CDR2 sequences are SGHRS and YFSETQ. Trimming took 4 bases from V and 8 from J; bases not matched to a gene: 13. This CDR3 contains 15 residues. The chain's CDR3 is CASSIGQGAAEEAFF. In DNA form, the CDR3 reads TGCGCCAGCAGCATAGGACAGGGAGCGGCGGAAGAAGCTTTCTTT.

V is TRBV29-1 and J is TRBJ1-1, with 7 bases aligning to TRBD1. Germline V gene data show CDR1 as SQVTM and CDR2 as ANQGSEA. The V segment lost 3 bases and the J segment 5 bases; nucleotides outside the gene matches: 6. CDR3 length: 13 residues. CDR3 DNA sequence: TGCAGCGTTGAGGGACAGAGGGGGACTGAAGCTTTCTTT. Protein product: CSVEGQRGTEAFF.

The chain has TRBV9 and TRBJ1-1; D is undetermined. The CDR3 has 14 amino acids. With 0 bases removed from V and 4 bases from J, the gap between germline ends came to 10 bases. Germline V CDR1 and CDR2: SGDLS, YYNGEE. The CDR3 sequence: CASSVDTEGTEAFF. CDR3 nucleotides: TGTGCCAGCAGCGTAGATACAGAGGGCACTGAAGCTTTCTTT.

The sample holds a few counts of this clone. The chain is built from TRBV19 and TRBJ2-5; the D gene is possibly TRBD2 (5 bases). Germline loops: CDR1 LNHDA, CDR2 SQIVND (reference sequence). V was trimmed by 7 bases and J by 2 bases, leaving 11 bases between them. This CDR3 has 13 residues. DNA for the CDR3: TGTGCCAGTATGGCCAGCGGTCAAGAGACCCAGTACTTC. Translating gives CASMASGQETQYF.

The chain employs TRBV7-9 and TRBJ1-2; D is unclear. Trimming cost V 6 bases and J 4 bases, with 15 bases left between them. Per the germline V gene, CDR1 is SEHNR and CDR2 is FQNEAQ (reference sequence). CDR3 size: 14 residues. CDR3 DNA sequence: TGTGCCAGCAGTTCCATAGAGGTCGGCTATGGCTACACCTTC. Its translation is CASSSIEVGYGYTF. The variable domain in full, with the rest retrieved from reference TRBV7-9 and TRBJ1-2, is DTGVSQNPRHKITKRGQNVTFRCDPISEHNRLYWYRQTLGQGPEFLTYFQNEAQLEKSRLLSDRFSAERPKGSFSTLEIQRTEQGDSAMYLCASSSIEVGYGYTFGSGTRLTVV.

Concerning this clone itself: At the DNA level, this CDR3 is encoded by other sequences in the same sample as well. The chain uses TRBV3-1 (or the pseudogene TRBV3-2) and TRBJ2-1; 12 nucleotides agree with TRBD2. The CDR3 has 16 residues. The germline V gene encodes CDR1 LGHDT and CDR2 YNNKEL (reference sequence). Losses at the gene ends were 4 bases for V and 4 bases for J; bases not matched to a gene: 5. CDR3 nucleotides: TGTGCCAGCAGCCCCAGCCTAGCGGGGGGGTACAATGAGCAGTTCTTC. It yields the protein CASSPSLAGGYNEQFF.